The clone carrying this T cell receptor beta chain was counted ten times or more. The data belong to a study of low-dose radiotherapy and immunotherapy resistance in tumors. Time point of the sample: after trial treatment. Treatment meaning: LDRT plus nivolumab, ipilimumab, low-dose cyclophosphamide and aspirin (RACIN trial). With a V-primer adapter and a constant-region primer, TCRs were amplified for approximately 19 PCR cycles. One entry per CDR3 protein, called by TCRdb with MiXCR from the reads. Of over 50,000 distinct CDR3 sequences in the sample, around 35% were seen once. This CDR3 contains 15 residues. V shed 2 bases, J shed 3 bases, and the junction held 2 bases outside the gene matches. Per germline, CDR1 MNHNY and CDR2 SVGAGI (reference sequence).

This sequence originates from a male donor with rectosigmoid adenocarcinoma. The sequences come from PBMCs, collected after low-dose radiotherapy plus immunotherapy. The rearrangement links TRBV6-6 to TRBJ1-2; 11 nucleotides line up with TRBD1. The CDR3, as DNA: TGTGCCAGCAGTTACCGGGGACAGGGGGACTATGGCTACACCTTC. This codes for CASSYRGQGDYGYTF.